A few counts support the clone carrying this TCR beta chain. In TCRdb, the PCR reads were re-called with MiXCR into one record per CDR3 protein. The top ten clones hold around 10% of a sample with 20,000 to 25,000 distinct CDR3 sequences, 35% to 45% of them seen once. Between the trimmed V and J ends, which lost 8 bases and 19 bases, there was a span of 39 bases. The CDR3 is made up of 18 amino acids. CDR1 and CDR2 from the germline V gene are SSHAT and FNYEAQ (reference sequence). The sample is drawn from a study of tumor-infiltrating lymphocytes in oesophageal squamous cell carcinoma. This chain links TRBV7-7 with TRBJ1-6, with D possibly matching TRBD1 (5 bases). The specimen sequenced was esophageal tumor tissue. The receptor comes from a male donor with esophageal squamous cell carcinoma. The CDR3 is CASANSGMTSGGSYEQHF. The CDR3, as DNA: TGTGCCAGCGCGAACTCGGGGATGACTAGCGGGGGTTCCTACGAGCAGCACTTT.